A selection of T cell receptor beta chains follows, all from one sample in a study of identical twins. TCRdb called the 5' RACE reads again in MiXCR, with one record for every CDR3 protein. The data contain around 220,000 distinct CDR3 sequences, roughly an eighth of them singletons. The sequenced material came from memory (CD45RO+) T cells sorted from blood. All receptors derive from a woman aged 18-29 years in good health. Both conserved end residues are part of each CDR3. D genes are given only for firm matches. A row's size may be missing; if present it is once, few, many or a size class.

d_gene	abundance	v_gene	j_gene	CDR3nt	CDR3aa
.	.	TRBV5-5	TRBJ2-7	TGTGCCAGCAGCTTTATTAGCGACGCCTACGAGCAGTACTTC	CASSFISDAYEQYF
.	.	TRBV7-7	TRBJ2-5	TGTGCTAGCAGCTTCCCTGGGAGGGGGCAAGAGACCCAGTACTTC	CASSFPGRGQETQYF
.	few	TRBV7-9	TRBJ2-7	TGTGCCAGCAGCTTAGGACGAACATTCAACTACGAGCAGTACTTC	CASSLGRTFNYEQYF
TRBD1	.	TRBV20-1	TRBJ1-5	TGCAGTGCTAGAGCAGGGGGTGGCAATCAGCCCCAGCATTTT	CSARAGGGNQPQHF
.	few	TRBV6-2/TRBV6-3	TRBJ2-7	TGTGCCAGCAAGGACAGAACCTACGAGCAGTACTTC	CASKDRTYEQYF
.	few	TRBV5-1	TRBJ1-6	TGCGCCAGCAGCTTGGGGTTCACAGGCCTAAATTCACCCCTCCACTTT	CASSLGFTGLNSPLHF
.	.	TRBV3-1	TRBJ1-2	TGTGCCAGCAGCCAAGACACCGGGCATCATGGCTACACCTTC	CASSQDTGHHGYTF
.	few	TRBV20-1	TRBJ1-2	TGCAGTGCTTGGGGGGACAACAAAGGAGGTGGCTACACCTTC	CSAWGDNKGGGYTF
.	.	TRBV7-3	TRBJ2-5	TGTGCCAGCAGCTCACGGGATCGAGAGACCCAGTACTTC	CASSSRDRETQYF
.	.	TRBV6-6	TRBJ2-7	TGTGCCAGCAGTTCGGGGCAGAGGGAGCAGTACTTC	CASSSGQREQYF
TRBD1	.	TRBV9	TRBJ1-4	TGTGCCAGCAGCCCCCCCGGGACAGGGCAATATGAAAAACTGTTTTTT	CASSPPGTGQYEKLFF
.	.	TRBV14	TRBJ2-7	TGTGCCAGCAGCCCCTACTCAATCCGACTTGCCTACGAGCAGTACTTC	CASSPYSIRLAYEQYF
.	.	TRBV6-5	TRBJ1-2	TGTGCCAGCAGTTCGGGGCATGGCTACACCTTC	CASSSGHGYTF
.	few	TRBV2	TRBJ2-7	TGTGCCAGCAAAGCTGGACAGATCTACGAGCAGTACTTC	CASKAGQIYEQYF
TRBD2	.	TRBV2	TRBJ2-3	TGTGCCAGCACCGGGCCCCCTAGCGGACTAAGCACAGATACGCAGTATTTT	CASTGPPSGLSTDTQYF
.	few	TRBV7-6	TRBJ2-7	TGTGCCAGCAGCTCCGATTTTGGGAGTATCTACGAGCAGTACTTC	CASSSDFGSIYEQYF
.	.	TRBV6-1	TRBJ2-4	TGTGCCAGCAGCCTGACCATCCCAGCTACAGCCAAAAACATTCAGTACTTC	CASSLTIPATAKNIQYF
.	many	TRBV10-3	TRBJ2-1	TGTGCCATCAGTGGGGCAGGGGTAACTAGCAATGAGCAGTTCTTC	CAISGAGVTSNEQFF
.	many	TRBV21-1	TRBJ2-1	TGTGCCAGCAGCACGTGGGGGGGCAATGAGCAGTTCTTC	CASSTWGGNEQFF
.	few	TRBV2	TRBJ2-6	TGTGCCAGCAGTCCCCTAGTCACGGGGGCCAACGTCCTGACTTTC	CASSPLVTGANVLTF
.	few	TRBV5-6	TRBJ1-1	TGTGCCAGCAGCTTCGGCCTGAACACTGAAGCTTTCTTT	CASSFGLNTEAFF
.	.	TRBV10-3	TRBJ2-1	TGTGCCATCAGTGAGTCCCCAGGGTGGCAGCAGTTCTTC	CAISESPGWQQFF